This T cell receptor (beta chain) was retrieved from a study of OX40 agonist ivuxolimab in advanced cancers. Germline-derived CDR1 and CDR2 are SGHNT and YYREEE (reference sequence). J gave up 0 bases and V 4 bases, and 7 bases lay outside the gene matches. The CDR3 is made up of 16 amino acids. Sequenced by immunoSEQ multiplex PCR; TCRdb stores in-frame clones only, minus some. Found here are fewer than 85,000 clones, around 73% of them singletons; the top ten hold 1.6%. Turning to this clone: The antigen is not known.

Findings and limits, study-wide: More expanded clones were seen, on average, in CD8+ T cells than in CD4+.

The chain carries TRBV5-4 and TRBJ1-1; 9 nucleotides match TRBD1. The source was CD4+ or CD8+ T cells sorted from blood, collected in a trial of the OX40 agonist ivuxolimab. The TCR originated in an adult with an advanced solid tumor such as melanoma, head and neck, liver or kidney cancer. The CDR3 loop reads CASSQQGARMNTEAFF. CDR3 nucleotides: TGTGCCAGCAGCCAACAGGGGGCCAGGATGAACACTGAAGCTTTCTTT. Full variable domain (outside the CDR3, taken from reference TRBV5-4 and TRBJ1-1): ETGVTQSPTHLIKTRGQQVTLRCSSQSGHNTVSWYQQALGQGPQFIFQYYREEENGRGNFPPRFSGLQFPNYSSELNVNALELDDSALYLCASSQQGARMNTEAFFGQGTRLTVV.